The source of this T cell receptor (beta chain) is a study of blood T cell dynamics during melanoma immunotherapy. Germline V gene lookup returns CDR1 SGHRS and CDR2 YFSETQ. Trimming took off 5 bases at V and 3 bases at J, with 17 bases between the two ends. The CDR3 sequence is 15 residues long. The time point is: week 3, after first cycle of checkpoint inhibitor. Disease control meant complete response, partial response or stable disease at 12 weeks. DNA loading was fixed at roughly 360 ng for all bulk PBMC samples. Here immunoSEQ multiplex PCR was the method, and the copy in TCRdb shows in-frame clones only, minus some. Of 25,000 to 35,000 clones in the sample, approximately 88% are singletons; the top ten hold around a tenth.

The J gene is TRBJ1-2, the V gene TRBV5-1; perhaps TRBD1 as D (5 bases). The origin of this receptor is a human donor with melanoma. The sequencing here drew on blood, taken from a patient treated with checkpoint blockade. The CDR3 nucleotides are TGCGCCAGCAGTGGCTACGGGGCTAGAGACTATGGCTACACCTTC. Translated, it gives CASSGYGARDYGYTF.